This record concerns one T cell receptor beta chain sequence. Peripheral blood samples and lesional scalp punch biopsies were obtained from alopecia areata patients. CDR3 length: 11 amino acids. Germline V gives CDR1 DFQATT, CDR2 SNEGSKA (reference sequence). V was shortened by 6 bases and J by 6 bases, with 9 bases between the two germline ends. RNA was extracted and reverse transcribed into cDNA as the sequencing template. Data came from immunoSEQ multiplex PCR; TCRdb stores just in-frame clones and leaves some out. The table includes approximately 89,000 clones, under 45% detected once. The data derive from a study of CD8+ T cells in alopecia areata. Study information: Patients in the treated group were given tofacitinib by mouth, 5 to 10 mg twice a day.

This receptor was taken from a human donor with alopecia areata. The sample was CD4+ T cells sorted from blood. This chain links TRBV20-1 with TRBJ2-1; D is uncertain. For the CDR3, the DNA is TGCAGTGCCCACTATATCAATGAGCAGTTCTTC. It codes for CSAHYINEQFF.